The 32 T cell receptor beta chains below all came from one sample that was sequenced in a study of cytomegalovirus exposure and HLA in healthy donors. Using immunoSEQ multiplex PCR, the repertoire was profiled, and TCRdb retains in-frame clones only, with some absent. The sample carries some 49,000 clones, about 94% recorded once. The sample taken for sequencing was PBMCs. These receptors were taken from a woman between 18 and 30 years old in good health and CMV-seropositive.

V is TRBV6-5 and J is TRBJ1-1; D remains ambiguous. Germline V lookup: CDR1 MNHEY, CDR2 SVGAGI. V dropped 0 bases and J dropped 0 bases, with 5 bases sitting between them. The CDR3 sequence is 14 residues long. The CDR3 region has the DNA TGTGCCAGCAGTTACTCCACAGTGAACACTGAAGCTTTCTTT. Amino acids: CASSYSTVNTEAFF.

The V call is TRBV15, the J call TRBJ2-3; 7 nucleotides line up with TRBD1. The V gene end was trimmed by 0 bases and the J gene end by 3 bases; junction bases not matched to a gene: 9. Germline-derived CDR1 and CDR2 are LNHNV and YYDKDF (reference sequence). This CDR3 is built from 17 residues. CDR3: CATSRDLRQGSTDTQYF. The CDR3 region has the DNA TGTGCCACCAGCAGAGATCTCAGACAGGGTAGTACAGATACGCAGTATTTT. Full variable domain (rest looked up from reference TRBV15 and TRBJ2-3): DAMVIQNPRYQVTQFGKPVTLSCSQTLNHNVMYWYQQKSSQAPKLLFHYYDKDFNNEADTPDNFQSRRPNTSFCFLDIRSPGLGDTAMYLCATSRDLRQGSTDTQYFGPGTRLTVL.

In its sample, this clone was seen a few times. V is TRBV7-9 and J is TRBJ2-7, with D perhaps TRBD2 (6 bases). This CDR3 is built from 14 residues. CDR1 and CDR2 from the germline V gene are SEHNR and FQNEAQ (reference sequence). The germline V and J ends were trimmed by 3 bases and 5 bases, with 14 bases remaining between them. CDR3 in DNA: TGTGCCAGCAGCTTTCTAGACGGGAGTGACGAGCAGTACTTC. It yields the protein CASSFLDGSDEQYF.

The chain joins TRBV11-2 to TRBJ2-5; 7 nucleotides match TRBD2. This CDR3 region has 13 residues. The germline V gene has CDR1 SGHAT and CDR2 FQNNGV. The V and J ends lost 6 bases and 3 bases, in that order; junction bases with no gene match: 4. The CDR3 spells CASSSGLKETQYF. DNA of the CDR3: TGTGCCAGCAGTTCGGGACTAAAAGAGACCCAGTACTTC. Full variable domain (outside the CDR3, taken from reference TRBV11-2 and TRBJ2-5): EAGVAQSPRYKIIEKRQSVAFWCNPISGHATLYWYQQILGQGPKLLIQFQNNGVVDDSQLPKDRFSAERLKGVDSTLKIQPAKLEDSAVYLCASSSGLKETQYFGPGTRLLVL.

V is TRBV7-2 and J is TRBJ1-1; D may be TRBD1 (5 bases). The CDR3 sequence is 16 residues long. The germline CDR1 and CDR2 sequences are SGHTA and FQGNSA. V lost 0 bases and J lost 0, with 11 bases in between. The chain's CDR3 is CASSLARGGMNTEAFF. The DNA for the CDR3 is TGTGCCAGCAGCTTAGCGCGCGGGGGTATGAACACTGAAGCTTTCTTT.

The chain joins TRBV29-1 to TRBJ2-7; no reliable D call. The V gene's germline CDR1 is SQVTM and CDR2 ANQGSEA. The CDR3 has 15 residues. Trimming shortened V by 0 bases and J by 2 bases, and 14 bases separated the two germline ends. For the CDR3, the DNA is TGCAGCGTTGAAGACGTCTCCAGGCCACCCTACGAGCAGTACTTC. Residues: CSVEDVSRPPYEQYF.

The V and J genes are TRBV5-8 and TRBJ1-5; D is unresolved. The V gene's germline CDR1 is SGHTS and CDR2 YDEGEE. The CDR3 length is 14 residues. The V and J ends lost 1 base and 3 bases respectively, with 8 bases between them. DNA of the CDR3: TGTGCCAGCAGCTTGTATACTCTCAATCAGCCCCAGCATTTT. Protein: CASSLYTLNQPQHF.

On this clone itself: The sample holds other DNA sequences that translate to the same CDR3. The genes are TRBV6-1 and TRBJ2-7; no definite D call. CDR3 size: 10 residues. Germline V gene data show CDR1 as MNHNS and CDR2 as SASEGT. V lost 2 bases to trimming and J lost 7 bases, with 3 bases between them. The CDR3 DNA reads TGTGCCAGCAGTGAACTGGAGCAGTACTTC. Translated, it gives CASSELEQYF.

This sequence joins TRBV29-1 and TRBJ1-1, with TRBD1 as a possible D gene (5 bases). Germline values: CDR1 SQVTM, CDR2 ANQGSEA. This CDR3 spans 14 amino acids. Between the trimmed V and J ends, which lost 5 bases and 11 bases, there was a span of 24 bases. The CDR3 is CSVPSDRTLNGAFF. The DNA of the CDR3 is TGCAGCGTTCCCTCCGACAGAACGCTGAATGGGGCTTTCTTT.

The chain joins TRBV5-4 to TRBJ1-1; perhaps TRBD1 as D (6 bases). The CDR3 runs 19 residues. Trimming cost V 0 bases and J 4 bases, with 25 bases left between them. Germline CDR1 reads SGHNT; CDR2 reads YYREEE (reference sequence). The CDR3 is CASSLGGGSPKGVGTEAFF. As DNA, the CDR3 is TGTGCCAGCAGCTTGGGGGGGGGCTCCCCAAAGGGAGTTGGCACTGAAGCTTTCTTT. The full variable domain, its missing parts supplied by reference TRBV5-4 and TRBJ1-1, is ETGVTQSPTHLIKTRGQQVTLRCSSQSGHNTVSWYQQALGQGPQFIFQYYREEENGRGNFPPRFSGLQFPNYSSELNVNALELDDSALYLCASSLGGGSPKGVGTEAFFGQGTRLTVV.

The chain employs TRBV6-6 and TRBJ1-6; the D is unclear. Trimming removed 2 bases from V and 5 bases from J, with 13 bases in between. Germline V lookup: CDR1 MNHNY, CDR2 SVGAGI (reference sequence). The CDR3 length is 16 residues. CDR3 loop: CASSYIRSDDNSPLHF. The CDR3 DNA is TGTGCCAGCAGTTACATCCGGAGCGATGATAATTCACCCCTCCACTTT.

This chain links TRBV10-3 with TRBJ2-3; 9 bases fit TRBD1. Germline loops: CDR1 ENHRY, CDR2 SYGVKD. J gave up 2 bases and V 5 bases, and 8 bases lay outside the gene matches. The CDR3 spans 16 residues. The CDR3 coding sequence is TGTGCCATCAGTCCAGGACAGGGGTGGTACACAGATACGCAGTATTTT. Amino acids: CAISPGQGWYTDTQYF.

The rearrangement links TRBV4-1 to TRBJ2-7; possible D gene TRBD2, 5 bases. Deletions cut 1 base from V and 3 bases from J, with 16 bases between. CDR3 length: 16 residues. CDR1 MGHRA and CDR2 YSYEKL come from the germline V gene. The CDR3 region has the DNA TGCGCCAGCAGCCAAGCAGGTGGGAGAGGTATCTACGAGCAGTACTTC. This translates into CASSQAGGRGIYEQYF.

J is TRBJ1-1 and V is TRBV2; tentative D call: TRBD1 (6 bases). V shed 6 bases and J shed 3 bases, with 14 bases lying between them. The CDR3 contains 14 residues. Germline lookup yields CDR1 SNHLY and CDR2 FYNNEI. Written as DNA, the CDR3 is TGTGCCAGCAGACCGGGACAAGCCCACACTGAAGCTTTCTTT. Amino acids: CASRPGQAHTEAFF. Full variable domain (remainder filled in from reference TRBV2 and TRBJ1-1): EPEVTQTPSHQVTQMGQEVILRCVPISNHLYFYWYRQILGQKVEFLVSFYNNEISEKSEIFDDQFSVERPDGSNFTLKIRSTKLEDSAMYFCASRPGQAHTEAFFGQGTRLTVV.

The chain couples TRBV11-2 to TRBJ2-1, with D tentatively TRBD2 (5 bases). CDR3 length equals 15 residues. Germline loops: CDR1 SGHAT, CDR2 FQNNGV. The V end lost 1 base, the J end lost 10 bases, and 17 bases lay between the germline ends. The CDR3 sequence: CASSLGSSRDWEQFF. CDR3 nucleotide sequence: TGTGCCAGCAGCTTAGGGAGTTCCCGGGATTGGGAGCAGTTCTTC.

CDR3 amino acids: CASSYLLAGEYEQYF. In DNA, the CDR3 is TGTGCCAGCAGCTACCTCTTAGCGGGAGAATACGAGCAGTACTTC. The chain combines TRBV11-2 with TRBJ2-7; 9 bases are shared with TRBD2. The CDR3 spans 15 residues. J lost 4 bases, V lost 4 bases, and 8 bases had no gene match. In germline, CDR1 is SGHAT, CDR2 FQNNGV.

The V and J genes are TRBV10-3 and TRBJ2-2; unclear D gene. This CDR3 contains 14 residues. V lost 3 bases and J lost 6, with 11 bases in between. Germline CDR1 reads ENHRY; CDR2 reads SYGVKD. CDR3 sequence reads: CAISEALRSGELFF. The CDR3 DNA sequence: TGTGCCATCAGTGAAGCGCTGAGGTCCGGGGAGCTGTTTTTT.

CDR3 in amino acids: CASSIPQGSGMNTEAFF. For the CDR3, the DNA is TGTGCCAGCAGTATCCCACAGGGGTCTGGAATGAACACTGAAGCTTTCTTT. The chain has TRBV2 and TRBJ1-1, with 7 bases fitting TRBD1. In germline, CDR1 is SNHLY, CDR2 FYNNEI. With 5 bases clipped from V and 0 bases from J, the junction kept 12 bases outside the gene matches. The CDR3 contains 17 residues.

The chain is built from TRBV13 and TRBJ1-2, with 11 bases matching TRBD1. The V segment lost 5 bases and the J segment 3 bases; nucleotides outside the gene matches: 14. CDR1 is PRHDT and CDR2 is FYEKMQ in the germline V gene (reference sequence). The CDR3 sequence is 18 residues long. The CDR3 reads CASSPSRTGGAVDYGYTF. CDR3 sequence (DNA): TGTGCCAGCAGCCCGTCGAGGACAGGGGGCGCCGTGGACTATGGCTACACCTTC.

V is TRBV6-1 and J is TRBJ2-1; 9 bases are shared with TRBD1. Germline CDR1 is MNHNS and CDR2 is SASEGT. The CDR3 consists of 13 residues. The V gene end was trimmed by 6 bases and the J gene end by 5 bases; junction bases not matched to a gene: 2. CDR3 nucleotide sequence: TGTGCCAGCAGAAGGACAGGGGACAATGAGCAGTTCTTC. Translating gives CASRRTGDNEQFF.

The chain links TRBV27 to TRBJ2-7, with 14 nucleotides matching TRBD2. The CDR3 runs to 19 residues. V dropped 2 bases and J dropped 0; count of bases not matched to a gene: 9. The germline CDR1 and CDR2 sequences are MNHEY and SMNVEV (reference sequence). This CDR3 is CASSLRTGLAGARSYEQYF. As DNA, the CDR3 is TGTGCCAGCAGTTTACGTACGGGACTAGCGGGGGCCCGCTCCTACGAGCAGTACTTC.

Only one count was recorded for this clone. This sequence joins TRBV7-3 and TRBJ2-5; TRBD1 matches 9 bases. This CDR3 contains 16 residues. After removal of 5 bases from V and 2 bases from J, the junction contained 9 bases not matched to a gene. Per the germline V gene, CDR1 is SGHTA and CDR2 is FQGTGA. CDR3 region: CASSPGQGYGQETQYF. The CDR3 DNA reads TGTGCCAGCAGCCCGGGACAGGGATACGGACAAGAGACCCAGTACTTC. Together with reference TRBV7-3 and TRBJ2-5, the CDR3 gives the full variable domain: GAGVSQTPSNKVTEKGKYVELRCDPISGHTALYWYRQSLGQGPEFLIYFQGTGAADDSGLPNDRFFAVRPEGSVSTLKIQRTERGDSAVYLCASSPGQGYGQETQYFGPGTRLLVL.

The genes are TRBV5-1 and TRBJ2-2; 7 nucleotides line up with TRBD2. This CDR3 comprises 16 residues. CDR1 and CDR2 from the germline V gene are SGHRS and YFSETQ. V was pared by 4 bases and J by 0 bases, with 6 bases of the junction left unmatched. The CDR3 here is CASSRRAGANTGELFF. CDR3 in DNA: TGCGCCAGCAGCCGTCGGGCGGGAGCGAACACCGGGGAGCTGTTTTTT.

The V gene is TRBV11-1, the J gene TRBJ2-7; D gene ambiguous. Germline loops: CDR1 SGHAT, CDR2 FQDESV (reference sequence). V dropped 5 bases and J dropped 7 bases, with 9 bases sitting between them. The length of the CDR3 is 11 residues. CDR3 nucleotides: TGTGCCAGCAGCGCTTACATTGAGCAGTACTTC. Its translation: CASSAYIEQYF.

V is TRBV15 and J is TRBJ1-3; D gene uncertain. Germline V lookup: CDR1 LNHNV, CDR2 YYDKDF (reference sequence). The CDR3 has 15 amino acids. The V and J ends lost 1 base and 3 bases respectively, with 10 bases between them. The CDR3 loop is CATSRVAGVGNTIYF. In DNA form, the CDR3 reads TGTGCCACCAGCAGAGTCGCAGGCGTTGGAAACACCATATATTTT.

V is TRBV19 and J is TRBJ2-6, with D possibly matching TRBD2 (6 bases). V gave up 3 bases and J gave up 5 bases, with 17 bases separating them. The CDR3 sequence is 17 residues long. Germline V gene data show CDR1 as LNHDA and CDR2 as SQIVND (reference sequence). The CDR3 DNA sequence: TGTGCCAGTAGTATTGGGGGGATGGGACTGTGGGCCAACGTCCTGACTTTC. This encodes CASSIGGMGLWANVLTF.

This chain joins TRBV19 and TRBJ2-7, with TRBD2 as a possible D gene (6 bases). Trimming removed 3 bases from V and 3 bases from J, with 15 bases in between. Per the germline V gene, CDR1 is LNHDA and CDR2 is SQIVND (reference sequence). The CDR3 runs to 15 residues. The CDR3 is CASSMEWGGIYEQYF. In DNA, the CDR3 is TGTGCCAGTAGTATGGAATGGGGCGGGATCTACGAGCAGTACTTC.

The J gene is TRBJ2-7, the V gene TRBV10-3; a weak D match, TRBD2 (7 bases). Germline lookup yields CDR1 ENHRY and CDR2 SYGVKD. The CDR3 runs 15 residues. V dropped 5 bases and J dropped 13 bases, with 27 bases sitting between them. CDR3 loop: CAISTLGAGVPRIYF. CDR3 DNA: TGTGCCATCAGTACCCTGGGGGCGGGAGTGCCCCGTATCTACTTC.

Remarks on this clone: Germline is not matched at one junction end, which may reflect a read error. The V gene is TRBV9, the J gene TRBJ2-7; 8 bases fit TRBD2. The V gene's germline CDR1 is SGDLS and CDR2 YYNGEE. This CDR3 is built from 14 residues. DNA for the CDR3: TGTGCCAGCGGCGTAGGCGGGGGGCTCTACGAGCAGTACTTC. The encoded protein is CASGVGGGLYEQYF.

The chain couples TRBV28 to TRBJ2-7, with 8 bases fitting TRBD1. The CDR3 has 17 amino acids. Germline V lookup: CDR1 MDHEN, CDR2 SYDVKM. V was clipped by 2 bases and J by 7 bases; unmatched bases: 16. CDR3 in DNA: TGTGCCAGCAGTTTAAATCCGAGAGGGCAGGGGGCTCGTGAGCAGTACTTC. Amino acid sequence: CASSLNPRGQGAREQYF.

The chain has TRBV11-2 and TRBJ1-2, with a weak D call TRBD1 (5 bases). This CDR3 has 15 residues. Deletions cut 2 bases from V and 5 bases from J, with 15 bases between. The V gene's germline CDR1 is SGHAT and CDR2 FQNNGV. The CDR3 sequence is CASSLSPDSFYGYTF. The CDR3 DNA reads TGTGCCAGCAGCTTATCCCCAGACAGTTTTTATGGCTACACCTTC. Based on the CDR3 plus reference TRBV11-2 and TRBJ1-2, the full variable domain is EAGVAQSPRYKIIEKRQSVAFWCNPISGHATLYWYQQILGQGPKLLIQFQNNGVVDDSQLPKDRFSAERLKGVDSTLKIQPAKLEDSAVYLCASSLSPDSFYGYTFGSGTRLTVV.

The chain combines TRBV7-9 with TRBJ2-1, with 9 bases lining up with TRBD1. CDR1 is SEHNR and CDR2 is FQNEAQ in the germline V gene (reference sequence). V dropped 5 bases and J dropped 16; count of bases not matched to a gene: 6. The CDR3 loop spans 11 amino acids. Here the CDR3 reads CASSEPGQGFF. In DNA, the CDR3 is TGTGCCAGCAGCGAACCGGGACAGGGATTCTTC.